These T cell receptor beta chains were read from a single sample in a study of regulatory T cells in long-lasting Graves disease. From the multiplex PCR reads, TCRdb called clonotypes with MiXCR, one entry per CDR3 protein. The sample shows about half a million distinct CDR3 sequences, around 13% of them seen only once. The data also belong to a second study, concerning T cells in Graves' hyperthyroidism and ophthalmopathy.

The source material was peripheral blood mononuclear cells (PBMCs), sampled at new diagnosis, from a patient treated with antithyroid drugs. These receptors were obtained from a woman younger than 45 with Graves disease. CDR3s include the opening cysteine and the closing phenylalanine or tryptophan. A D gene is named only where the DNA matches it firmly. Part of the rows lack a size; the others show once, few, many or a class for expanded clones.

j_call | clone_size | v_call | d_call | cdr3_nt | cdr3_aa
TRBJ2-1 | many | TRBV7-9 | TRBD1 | TGTGCCAGCAGCTCAAAAGACAGGGATCGCTACAATGAGCAGTTCTTC | CASSSKDRDRYNEQFF
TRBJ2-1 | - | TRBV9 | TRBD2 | TGTGCCAGCAGCCCGAGGGGTGGGGGAGGGCTGTACAATGAGCAGTTCTTC | CASSPRGGGGLYNEQFF
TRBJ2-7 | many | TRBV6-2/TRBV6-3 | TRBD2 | TGTGCCAGCAGTTCCCCGGGTAGCGGGAAGGGCGAGCAGTACTTC | CASSSPGSGKGEQYF
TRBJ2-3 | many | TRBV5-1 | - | TGCGCCAGCAGCTTTTCACGGGGGATCCGGGATACGCAGTATTTT | CASSFSRGIRDTQYF
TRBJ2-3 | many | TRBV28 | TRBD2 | TGTGCCAGCAGCCCGGGAGGGTCAGGTTACACAGATACGCAGTATTTT | CASSPGGSGYTDTQYF
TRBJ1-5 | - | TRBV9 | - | TGTGCCAGCAGCCTCTCAGGGGATCGCAATCAGCCCCAGCATTTT | CASSLSGDRNQPQHF
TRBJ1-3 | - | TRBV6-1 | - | TGTGCCAGCAGTCGACATGGTGGAAACACCATATATTTT | CASSRHGGNTIYF
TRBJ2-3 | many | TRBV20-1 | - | TGCAGTGGGAATGGTGGGCCTAGCACAGATACGCAGTATTTT | CSGNGGPSTDTQYF
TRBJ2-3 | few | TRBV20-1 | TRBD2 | TGCAGTGCTAGTCGGCGGGAGGGGGCAGATACGCAGTATTTT | CSASRREGADTQYF
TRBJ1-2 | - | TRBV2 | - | TGTGCCAGCAGGACGGACAGAGCTAACTATGGCTACACCTTC | CASRTDRANYGYTF
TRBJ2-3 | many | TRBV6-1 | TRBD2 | TGTGCCAGCAGTGAGGCTAGCGGGAGAGGGAATACGCAGTATTTT | CASSEASGRGNTQYF
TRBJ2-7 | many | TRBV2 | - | TGTGCCAGCACCCACGGCGGGCTAGGAAATGAGCAGTACTTC | CASTHGGLGNEQYF
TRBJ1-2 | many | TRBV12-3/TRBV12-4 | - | TGTGCCAGCAGACAGGCGTTCTATGGCTACACCTTC | CASRQAFYGYTF
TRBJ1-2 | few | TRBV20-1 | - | TGCAGTGCTAGTCGAGCAGGGCTGGATGGCTACACCTTC | CSASRAGLDGYTF
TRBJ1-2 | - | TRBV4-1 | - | TGCGCCAGCAGCCAAGTAAAACAGGGAGGTAAATCTGGCTACACCTTC | CASSQVKQGGKSGYTF
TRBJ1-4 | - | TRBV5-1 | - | TGCGCCAGCAGCTGGCGGGGGGGGCTATACGGGTCAACTAATGAAAAACTGTTTTTT | CASSWRGGLYGSTNEKLFF
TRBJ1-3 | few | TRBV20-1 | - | TGCAGTGTGCAGGGTGATGGAAACACCATATATTTT | CSVQGDGNTIYF
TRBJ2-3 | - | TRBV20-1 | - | TGCAGTGCCCGGGCGGTAGGCGCGGAGTTT | CSARAVGAEF
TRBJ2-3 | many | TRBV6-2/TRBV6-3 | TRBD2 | TGTGCCAGCAGCCCGAGGGGATATAGCGGGAGGGACACAGATACGCAGTATTTT | CASSPRGYSGRDTDTQYF
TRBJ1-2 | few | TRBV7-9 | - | TGTGCCAGCAGCTTAGAGTCCAGGGACGGCTACACCTTC | CASSLESRDGYTF
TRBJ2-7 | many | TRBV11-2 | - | TGTGCCAGCAGCTTAGAGGGATCCCTCTCCTACGAGCAGTACTTC | CASSLEGSLSYEQYF
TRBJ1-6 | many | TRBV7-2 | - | TGTGCCAGCAATCCGCAGGCCTCTAATTCACCCCTCCACTTT | CASNPQASNSPLHF
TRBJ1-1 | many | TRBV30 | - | TGTGCCTGGACGGAGGGTCCAGCGAACACTGAAGCTTTCTTT | CAWTEGPANTEAFF
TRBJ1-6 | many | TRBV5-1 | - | TGCGCCAGCAGCTTGGACAGGGAGATAAGGGGTTCACCCCTCCACTTT | CASSLDREIRGSPLHF
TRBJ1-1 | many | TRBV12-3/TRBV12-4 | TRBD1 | TGTGCCAGCAGTATCGACAGGGGTACAAATCTGAACACTGAAGCTTTCTTT | CASSIDRGTNLNTEAFF
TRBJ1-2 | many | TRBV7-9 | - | TGTGCCAGCAGCTTAGGCAGGGTCACCTATGGCTACACCTTC | CASSLGRVTYGYTF
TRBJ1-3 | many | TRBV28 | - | TGTGCCAGCAGTTTAGAGTATCTACCGGGAAACACCATATATTTT | CASSLEYLPGNTIYF
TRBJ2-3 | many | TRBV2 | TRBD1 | TGTGCCAGCAGTCGACAGGGGAAAGATACGCAGTATTTT | CASSRQGKDTQYF
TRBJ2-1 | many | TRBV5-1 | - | TGCGCCAGCAGCTCCGCGGGTCCAAAGCAGTTCTTC | CASSSAGPKQFF
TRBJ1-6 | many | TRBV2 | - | TGTGCCACACGGCAGGCCTCCCACCTTAATTCACCCCTCCACTTT | CATRQASHLNSPLHF
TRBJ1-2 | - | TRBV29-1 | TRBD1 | TGCAGCGTTGCTGGGACAGGGGGCGGTTCAGGTGGCTACACCTTC | CSVAGTGGGSGGYTF
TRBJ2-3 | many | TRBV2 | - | TGTGCCAGCAGAAGGGAGGCGGCAGATACGCAGTATTTT | CASRREAADTQYF